Following are 10 T cell receptor beta chains from one sample sequenced in a study of T cells in localized non-small cell lung cancer. The table came from immunoSEQ multiplex PCR; TCRdb's copy has only in-frame clones and leaves some out. Among over 45,000 clones, around nine tenths were seen once, and the ten largest hold about 16%. This sample comprised PBMCs, obtained before any cancer treatment. These receptors all stem from a female donor with stage II lung adenocarcinoma.

The V and J genes are TRBV11-1 and TRBJ2-7; D is undetermined. CDR1 is SGHAT, CDR2 FQDESV, per germline (reference sequence). With 6 bases removed from V and 1 base from J, the gap between germline ends came to 7 bases. The CDR3 is 12 residues long. CDR3 sequence: CASSSYSYEQYF. The DNA of the CDR3 is TGTGCCAGCAGTTCTTATTCCTACGAGCAGTACTTC.

The rearrangement joins TRBV5-6 to TRBJ1-5; TRBD1 agrees at 9 bases. The CDR3 runs to 14 residues. Germline V CDR1 and CDR2: SGHDT, YYEEEE. With V trimmed by 2 bases and J by 8 bases, 5 bases remained unmatched. The CDR3 coding sequence is TGTGCCAGCAGCTTCGGGGACAGGGTGGAGCCCCAGCATTTT. Its translation: CASSFGDRVEPQHF. Drawing the rest from reference TRBV5-6 and TRBJ1-5, the complete variable domain is DAGVTQSPTHLIKTRGQQVTLRCSPKSGHDTVSWYQQALGQGPQFIFQYYEEEERQRGNFPDRFSGHQFPNYSSELNVNALLLGDSALYLCASSFGDRVEPQHFGDGTRLSIL.

V and J are TRBV19 and TRBJ1-4; a possible D gene is TRBD1 (5 bases). Per the germline V gene, CDR1 is LNHDA and CDR2 is SQIVND (reference sequence). V gave up 5 bases and J gave up 3 bases, with 13 bases separating them. This CDR3 contains 15 residues. The DNA for the CDR3 is TGTGCCAGTAGTCACGAGGGGTTATCTAATGAAAAACTGTTTTTT. Translating it yields CASSHEGLSNEKLFF. The full variable domain, its missing parts supplied by reference TRBV19 and TRBJ1-4, is DGGITQSPKYLFRKEGQNVTLSCEQNLNHDAMYWYRQDPGQGLRLIYYSQIVNDFQKGDIAEGYSVSREKKESFPLTVTSAQKNPTAFYLCASSHEGLSNEKLFFGSGTQLSVL.

This clone was picked up one time. V gene TRBV12-5 combines with J gene TRBJ1-6; 9 bases fit TRBD1. V lost 6 bases to trimming and J lost 7 bases; unmatched junction nucleotides: 4. This CDR3 comprises 14 residues. CDR1 and CDR2 from the germline V gene are LGHNT and FRNRAP. Here the CDR3 DNA reads TGTGCTAGTGGACCGGGACAGGGAAATTCACCCCTCCACTTT. It specifies CASGPGQGNSPLHF.

The CDR3 here is CASSLTRTGEGYTF. The CDR3 DNA sequence: TGTGCCAGCTCACTCACTCGGACAGGGGAGGGCTACACCTTC. This rearrangement joins TRBV18 to TRBJ1-2; 9 bases match TRBD1. Germline values: CDR1 KGHSH, CDR2 LQKENI. The V segment lost 4 bases and the J segment 8 bases; nucleotides outside the gene matches: 8. The CDR3 is 14 amino acids.

The chain combines TRBV19 with TRBJ2-5; 9 nucleotides line up with TRBD2. CDR1 and CDR2 from the germline V gene are LNHDA and SQIVND (reference sequence). This CDR3 spans 15 amino acids. V was clipped by 5 bases and J by 5 bases; unmatched bases: 9. DNA of the CDR3: TGTGCCAGTAGTCAGAGAGCGGGGGGCCGGGAGACCCAGTACTTC. Encoded protein: CASSQRAGGRETQYF.

The chain links TRBV5-1 to TRBJ1-2, with D possibly TRBD1 on 5 matching bases. Germline lookup yields CDR1 SGHRS and CDR2 YFSETQ. The germline V and J ends were trimmed by 2 bases and 4 bases, with 15 bases remaining between them. The CDR3 contains 15 residues. The CDR3 is CASSFGIGDGYGYTF. The DNA for the CDR3 is TGCGCCAGCAGCTTCGGGATAGGGGATGGCTATGGCTACACCTTC.

This sequence joins TRBV7-9 and TRBJ1-2; no definite D call. The germline V gene encodes CDR1 SEHNR and CDR2 FQNEAQ (reference sequence). Trimming stripped 5 bases from V and 8 bases from J, with 21 bases between. CDR3 size: 15 residues. The CDR3 reads CASSPERLWGGGYTF. The DNA of the CDR3 is TGTGCCAGCAGCCCAGAACGGCTCTGGGGAGGGGGCTACACCTTC.

V gene TRBV4-2 combines with J gene TRBJ2-5, with D possibly being TRBD1 (6 bases). V gave up 0 bases and J gave up 1 base, with 18 bases separating them. The germline CDR1 and CDR2 sequences are LGHNA and YNFKEQ. The CDR3 contains 18 residues. The CDR3 reads CASSQELQGGFGQETQYF. The DNA for the CDR3 is TGTGCCAGCAGCCAAGAATTACAAGGGGGATTCGGCCAAGAGACCCAGTACTTC.

The chain carries TRBV7-9 and TRBJ1-4; 7 bases align to TRBD1. The CDR3 has 17 amino acids. Germline assignment: CDR1 SEHNR and CDR2 FQNEAQ (reference sequence). After removal of 1 base from V and 7 bases from J, the junction contained 12 bases not matched to a gene. The CDR3 loop is CASSLGQGVPFVEKLFF. CDR3 coding DNA: TGTGCCAGCAGCTTAGGCCAGGGGGTCCCTTTTGTTGAAAAACTGTTTTTT.